This T cell receptor beta chain was documented in a study of regulatory T cells in long-lasting Graves disease. Study-wide results and limits: Those with persistent disease had in common more public clonotypes (about 2,500) than new patients (approximately 920).

Germline V lookup: CDR1 LGHNT, CDR2 FRNRAP. Trimming took 1 base from V and 10 from J, leaving 10 bases between them. The CDR3 runs to 12 residues. This clonotype was observed a few times. The antigen remains undetermined. To make TCR beta libraries, researchers used iRepertoire HTBI primers and Arm-PCR of CDR3 regions. TCRdb re-called the multiplex PCR reads through MiXCR, storing one row per CDR3 protein. This repertoire shows approximately 350,000 distinct CDR3 sequences, over 15% found once; its top ten account for approximately 30%. As for time point: newly diagnosed GD, antithyroid drugs for less than 3 months. PBMCs were the source of the RNA used for TCR sequencing. These data were also filed under a second study, of T cells in Graves' hyperthyroidism and ophthalmopathy. That study adds: Patients aged 18 to 65 had newly diagnosed hyperthyroidism that had lasted under 2 months. Clinical symptoms, serum thyroxine, TRAb, thyroid ultrasound and orbital computed tomography established diagnosis. Classification by a 13 V-J model distinguished ophthalmopathy from stable hyperthyroidism.

Sample: peripheral blood mononuclear cells (PBMCs), taken at new diagnosis, from a patient treated with antithyroid drugs. V usage is TRBV12-5 and J usage is TRBJ1-1; D is perhaps TRBD1 (6 bases). The receptor comes from a man aged 35 to 55 with Graves disease. CDR3 sequence: CASGLDRVTAFF. In DNA, the CDR3 is TGTGCTAGTGGTTTGGACAGGGTAACAGCTTTCTTT.